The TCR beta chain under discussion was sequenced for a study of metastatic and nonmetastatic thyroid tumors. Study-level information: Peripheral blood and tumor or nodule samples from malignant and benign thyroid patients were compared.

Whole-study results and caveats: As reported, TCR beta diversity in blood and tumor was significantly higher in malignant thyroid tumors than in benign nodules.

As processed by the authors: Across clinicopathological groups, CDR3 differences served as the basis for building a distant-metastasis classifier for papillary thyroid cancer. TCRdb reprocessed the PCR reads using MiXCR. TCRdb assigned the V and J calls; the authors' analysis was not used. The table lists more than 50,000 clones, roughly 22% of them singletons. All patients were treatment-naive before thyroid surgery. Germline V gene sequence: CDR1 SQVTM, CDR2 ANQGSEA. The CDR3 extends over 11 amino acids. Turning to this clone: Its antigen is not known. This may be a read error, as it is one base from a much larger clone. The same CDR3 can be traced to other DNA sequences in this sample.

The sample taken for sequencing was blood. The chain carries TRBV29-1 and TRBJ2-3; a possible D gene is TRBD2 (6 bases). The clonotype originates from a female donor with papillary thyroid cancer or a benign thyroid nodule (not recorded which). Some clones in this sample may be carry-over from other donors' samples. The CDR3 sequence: CSVGGEDTQYF. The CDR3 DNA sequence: TGCAGTGTGGGAGGAGAGGATACACAGTATTTT.